These 14 T cell receptor beta chains share one sample of origin, sequenced in a study of blood T cells in healthy people across ages. Sample-barcoded 5' priming and a J-beta primer mix drove a second PCR of about 7 to 11 cycles. TCRdb re-called the 5' RACE reads with MiXCR, one entry per CDR3 protein. This sample yields 870,000 or so distinct CDR3 sequences, of which under 35% are seen a single time; around a sixth belongs to the top ten. Material: blood. Receptors originate from an elderly woman in good health.

A word on this clonotype: A read error may be the cause here, since a much bigger clone is one base away. The gene calls are TRBV7-9 and TRBJ2-1, with 7 positions matching TRBD1. The J call is doubtful: the DNA matches TRBJ2-7 better. Germline lookup yields CDR1 SEHNR and CDR2 FQNEAQ (reference sequence). This CDR3 contains 14 residues. CDR3 DNA: TGTTCCAGCAGCTTGGCGACAGGGTCCTACGAGCAGTACTTC. Its translation is CSSSLATGSYEQYF.

The V gene is TRBV6-2 or TRBV6-3, the J gene TRBJ1-2; D is ambiguous. Trimming left V 4 bases short and J 7 bases short, with 10 bases between. This CDR3 contains 12 residues. The germline gives CDR1 MNHEY, CDR2 SVGEGT. CDR3 sequence reads: CASSSLVRGYTF. The CDR3 bases are TGTGCCAGCAGTTCCCTGGTCCGTGGCTACACCTTC.

This clonotype has at least ten counts. V usage is TRBV5-1 and J usage is TRBJ1-1; 8 nucleotides match TRBD1. The V segment lost 0 bases and the J segment 4 bases; nucleotides outside the gene matches: 5. CDR1 SGHRS and CDR2 YFSETQ come from the germline V gene. CDR3 size: 15 residues. In DNA, the CDR3 is TGCGCCAGCAGCTTGGTAGGACAGGGCATCACTGAAGCTTTCTTT. Amino acids: CASSLVGQGITEAFF.

The V and J genes are TRBV13 and TRBJ2-5; TRBD2 agrees at 10 bases. Trimming removed 5 bases from V and 5 bases from J; junction bases left unmatched: 11. The length of the CDR3 is 16 residues. In germline, CDR1 is PRHDT, CDR2 FYEKMQ (reference sequence). In nucleotides, the CDR3 is TGTGCCAGCAGCAACCTGCGAAAGCGGGGGGGGGAGACCCAGTACTTC. Translation gives CASSNLRKRGGETQYF. Based on the CDR3 plus reference TRBV13 and TRBJ2-5, the full variable domain is AAGVIQSPRHLIKEKRETATLKCYPIPRHDTVYWYQQGPGQDPQFLISFYEKMQSDKGSIPDRFSAQQFSDYHSELNMSSLELGDSALYFCASSNLRKRGGETQYFGPGTRLLVL.

This clonotype was observed at least ten times. The rearrangement joins TRBV6-1 to TRBJ2-5; D remains unclear. Trimming took 4 bases from V and 4 from J, leaving 16 bases between them. CDR3 length equals 15 residues. Germline V gives CDR1 MNHNS, CDR2 SASEGT. In DNA, the CDR3 is TGTGCCAGCAGTGCCCCCCCTGGGCCTCGAGAGACCCAGTACTTC. Residues: CASSAPPGPRETQYF.

As to this clonotype: Possible read error: a much larger clone is one base away. The genes are TRBV5-1 and TRBJ2-3, with 12 bases that match TRBD1. The CDR3 loop spans 15 amino acids. Germline CDR1 is SGHRS and CDR2 is YFSETQ. The CDR3 here is CAGSPGQGAADTQYF. CDR3 nucleotide sequence: TGCGCCGGCAGCCCGGGACAGGGGGCAGCAGATACGCAGTATTTT. The variable domain in full, with the rest retrieved from reference TRBV5-1 and TRBJ2-3, is KAGVTQTPRYLIKTRGQQVTLSCSPISGHRSVSWYQQTPGQGLQFLFEYFSETQRNKGNFPGRFSGRQFSNSRSEMNVSTLELGDSALYLCAGSPGQGAADTQYFGPGTRLTVL.

This clonotype was recorded a few times. One base away lies a much larger clone, so this may be a sequencing read error. The rearrangement joins TRBV15 to TRBJ2-5, with a weak D call TRBD1 (5 bases). The tail of the sequence fits TRBJ2-7 better, so the J call may be wrong. The CDR3 covers 16 residues. Germline lookup yields CDR1 LNHNV and CDR2 YYDKDF (reference sequence). The chain's CDR3 is CATSRDINIRGNEQYF. The CDR3 nucleotides are TGTGCCACCAGCAGAGATATTAACATAAGGGGAAACGAGCAGTACTTC.

The CDR3 sequence: CASSPDAQYF. CDR3 in DNA: TGTGCCAGCAGCCCAGATGCGCAGTACTTC. The chain joins TRBV7-9 to TRBJ2-7, with unresolved D. The V and J ends lost 5 bases and 9 bases respectively, with 8 bases between them. The CDR3 spans 10 residues. Per the germline V gene, CDR1 is SEHNR and CDR2 is FQNEAQ (reference sequence).

This clonotype was picked up many times. This chain links TRBV20-1 with TRBJ1-5, with 7 bases identical to TRBD1. CDR1 DFQATT and CDR2 SNEGSKA come from the germline V gene (reference sequence). The CDR3 runs 17 residues. The trim removed 5 bases at V and 1 base at J, leaving 14 bases unmatched. The CDR3 sequence: CSALRGQALGSNQPQHF. CDR3 sequence (DNA): TGCAGTGCTCTCCGCGGACAGGCACTTGGAAGCAATCAGCCCCAGCATTTT.

This clonotype appeared many times. The chain couples TRBV10-3 to TRBJ1-4; D is uncertain. The germline CDR1 and CDR2 sequences are ENHRY and SYGVKD. This CDR3 comprises 14 residues. The V end lost 5 bases, the J end lost 0 bases, and 7 bases lay between the germline ends. The CDR3 loop is CAISQTSTNEKLFF. For the CDR3, the DNA is TGTGCCATCAGTCAGACATCAACTAATGAAAAACTGTTTTTT.

Many counts were recorded for this clonotype. The J gene is TRBJ2-7, the V gene TRBV7-2; 8 bases agree with TRBD1. From germline, CDR1 is SGHTA and CDR2 FQGNSA. CDR3 length: 15 amino acids. V shed 5 bases and J 2 bases; nucleotides not matched to a gene: 8. The CDR3 coding sequence is TGTGCCAGCAGCCCCGGGACAGGCCCTACCTACGAGCAGTACTTC. It codes for CASSPGTGPTYEQYF.

This clonotype was recorded many times. The chain combines TRBV3-1 with TRBJ1-2; D is unclear. This CDR3 has 13 residues. V lost 4 bases, J lost 3 bases, and 9 bases lay in between. Germline V gives CDR1 LGHDT, CDR2 YNNKEL (reference sequence). The CDR3 region is CASSPLNYYGYTF. The DNA of the CDR3 is TGTGCCAGCAGCCCCTTAAACTACTATGGCTACACCTTC.

This clonotype was found many times. This sequence joins TRBV12-3 or TRBV12-4 and TRBJ1-6; the D is unclear. This CDR3 has 12 amino acids. Between the trimmed V and J ends, which lost 6 bases and 9 bases, there was a span of 9 bases. In nucleotides, the CDR3 is TGTGCCAGCAGCCAAAATCCTTCACCCCTCCACTTT. This codes for CASSQNPSPLHF.

This chain links TRBV20-1 with TRBJ2-3, with D perhaps TRBD2 (7 bases). Looked up from germline, CDR1 is DFQATT and CDR2 is SNEGSKA (reference sequence). Trimming took 5 bases from V and 11 from J, leaving 20 bases between them. The CDR3 totals 13 residues. DNA for the CDR3: TGCAGTGCTTCATGGGGCGGGGGCGGAGTGCAGTATTTT. This gives the protein CSASWGGGGVQYF.